This T cell receptor beta chain was found in a study of cytomegalovirus exposure and HLA in healthy donors. The CDR3 sequence is 16 residues long. Looked up from germline, CDR1 is GTSNPN and CDR2 is SVGIG (reference sequence). V shed 5 bases, J shed 4 bases, and the junction held 13 bases outside the gene matches. Primers for the PCR totalled 60 Vbeta and 13 Jbeta. This table comes from immunoSEQ multiplex PCR, and its TCRdb copy is limited to in-frame clones, with some not included. The sample has about 150,000 clones, roughly 80% seen once. Whole-study results and caveats: In a later analysis, TCR beta V- and J-gene trimming showed a link to a missense DCLRE1C variant.

About this clone itself: Its target is unknown.

Sequencing input: PBMCs. The sequence derives from a middle-aged woman in good health and CMV-seropositive. J is TRBJ1-3 and V is TRBV30; TRBD1 aligns across 8 bases. The CDR3 loop is CAWRKTGTGPGNTIYF. The DNA for the CDR3 is TGTGCCTGGCGAAAAACAGGGACAGGCCCAGGAAACACCATATATTTT.